This T cell receptor beta chain was observed in a study of cytomegalovirus exposure and HLA in healthy donors. The PCR used 60 Vbeta and 13 Jbeta primers. TCRdb keeps only in-frame clones here, not all; method: immunoSEQ multiplex PCR. Counted here are 160,000 or so clones, 79% occurring once; the ten biggest clones make up approximately 0.7%. Germline CDR1 and CDR2: MNHNS and SASEGT. The ends were cut back, 2 bases at V and 13 bases at J, with 24 bases in the middle. The CDR3 has 17 residues. Points on this clone: As yet, its antigen is unknown.

Study conclusions and caveats: As was reported, the HLA-A and HLA-B alleles of most subjects were accurately predicted from TCR beta sequences. Per a later analysis, about 18,000 TCR beta sequences showed association with HLA alleles at 0.05 false discovery rate.

The chain carries TRBV6-1 and TRBJ1-6, with D possibly being TRBD1 (5 bases). The sample taken for sequencing was PBMCs. This receptor was taken from a woman aged 40-49 years in good health and CMV-seronegative. CDR3 DNA sequence: TGTGCCAGCAGTGAACCCCTAGGAGGGGACGATGGATGCCCCCTCCACTTT. Its protein product is CASSEPLGGDDGCPLHF.